A single sample gave rise to the 26 T cell receptor beta chains below, sequenced in a study of blood T cell repertoires in COVID-19. Assay: immunoSEQ multiplex PCR; the TCRdb copy retains only in-frame clones and omits some. The repertoire holds approximately 240,000 clones, with 70% to 85% as singletons. Sequencing used peripheral blood. The receptor set was obtained from a woman between 40 and 55 years old with active or convalescent COVID-19.

V and J are TRBV7-2 and TRBJ2-5; 10 nucleotides align to TRBD2. The CDR3 contains 17 residues. J was trimmed by 7 bases and V by 2 bases; bases with no gene match: 13. CDR1 is SGHTA and CDR2 is FQGNSA in the germline V gene. CDR3 nucleotide sequence: TGTGCCAGCAGCTTAATAGGCTCTAGCGGGGGTGGGAGGACCCAGTACTTC. This encodes CASSLIGSSGGGRTQYF.

The rearrangement joins TRBV10-2 to TRBJ2-1; D is perhaps TRBD2 (5 bases). Per the germline V gene, CDR1 is WSHSY and CDR2 is SAAADI. The V gene lost 6 bases and the J gene lost 0 bases, with 9 bases spanning the gap. The CDR3 loop spans 14 amino acids. Here the CDR3 DNA reads TGCGCCAGCAGCCGGGATTCCTCCTACAATGAGCAGTTCTTC. The encoded protein is CASSRDSSYNEQFF.

V and J are TRBV3-1 (or the pseudogene TRBV3-2) and TRBJ1-2; D is uncertain. This CDR3 region has 15 residues. The germline gives CDR1 LGHDT, CDR2 YNNKEL (reference sequence). The V and J ends lost 3 bases and 6 bases respectively, with 17 bases between them. In DNA form, the CDR3 reads TGTGCCAGCAGCCAGACCCCGGAGGTGTCCCATGGCTACACCTTC. Translation: CASSQTPEVSHGYTF.

This rearrangement joins TRBV2 to TRBJ1-5; TRBD1 agrees at 10 bases. CDR1 is SNHLY, CDR2 FYNNEI, per germline. J was trimmed by 6 bases and V by 6 bases; bases with no gene match: 5. The CDR3 sequence is 14 residues long. In DNA form, the CDR3 reads TGTGCCAGCAGGAGGACAGGGGGAAGTCAGCCCCAGCATTTT. Residues: CASRRTGGSQPQHF. Full variable domain (missing parts from reference TRBV2 and TRBJ1-5): EPEVTQTPSHQVTQMGQEVILRCVPISNHLYFYWYRQILGQKVEFLVSFYNNEISEKSEIFDDQFSVERPDGSNFTLKIRSTKLEDSAMYFCASRRTGGSQPQHFGDGTRLSIL.

This sequence joins TRBV24-1 and TRBJ2-1; 7 bases align to TRBD1. With V trimmed by 8 bases and J by 1 base, 7 bases remained unmatched. The CDR3 covers 15 residues. Looked up from germline, CDR1 is KGHDR and CDR2 is SFDVKD. This CDR3 is CATNKGAHSYNEQFF. CDR3 DNA sequence: TGTGCCACCAATAAGGGGGCCCATTCCTACAATGAGCAGTTCTTC.

The CDR3 loop reads CASSALQGGETQYF. CDR3 bases: TGTGCCAGTAGTGCGTTACAGGGGGGGGAGACCCAGTACTTC. The chain carries TRBV19 and TRBJ2-5; D may be TRBD1 (8 bases). V was clipped by 5 bases and J by 5 bases, with 15 bases between them. CDR3 length: 14 residues. Germline V gene sequence: CDR1 LNHDA, CDR2 SQIVND (reference sequence).

The rearrangement links TRBV18 to TRBJ2-5, with 9 bases that match TRBD2. Trimming at V came to 1 base and at J to 2 bases, leaving 2 bases not matched to a gene. CDR1 is KGHSH and CDR2 is LQKENI in the germline V gene. The length of the CDR3 is 15 residues. The CDR3 nucleotides are TGTGCCAGCTCACCACGCAGCGGGGGGCAAGAGACCCAGTACTTC. It translates to CASSPRSGGQETQYF.

The gene calls are TRBV30 and TRBJ1-6; D remains ambiguous. From germline, CDR1 is GTSNPN and CDR2 SVGIG (reference sequence). V gave up 0 bases and J gave up 0 bases, with 9 bases separating them. This CDR3 region has 16 residues. The CDR3 coding sequence is TGTGCCTGGAGTGTACCACCGAGCTCCTATAATTCACCCCTCCACTTT. This codes for CAWSVPPSSYNSPLHF.

V gene TRBV29-1 combines with J gene TRBJ2-1; D is ambiguous. The CDR3 sequence is 13 residues long. The germline gives CDR1 SQVTM, CDR2 ANQGSEA. Trimming stripped 4 bases from V and 5 bases from J, with 12 bases between. DNA of the CDR3: TGCAGCGTTGGGCCCACAGTCGACAATGAGCAGTTCTTC. Its protein is CSVGPTVDNEQFF.

The J gene is TRBJ1-1, the V gene TRBV5-1, with 12 bases matching TRBD1. The CDR3 loop spans 18 amino acids. Germline trimming cut 2 bases from V and 1 base from J; bases unmatched to any gene: 9. The germline V gene has CDR1 SGHRS and CDR2 YFSETQ. CDR3 amino acids: CASSFGMGQGARNTEAFF. The CDR3 DNA sequence: TGCGCCAGCAGCTTTGGTATGGGACAGGGGGCAAGGAACACTGAAGCTTTCTTT.

The chain is built from TRBV28 and TRBJ2-1, with D perhaps TRBD1 (6 bases). V lost 6 bases and J lost 7, with 16 bases in between. CDR1 is MDHEN and CDR2 is SYDVKM in the germline V gene. This CDR3 has 14 amino acids. The chain's CDR3 is CASSPGGPGNEQFF. The CDR3 nucleotides are TGTGCCAGCAGCCCTGGGGGCCCGGGAAATGAGCAGTTCTTC.

A few counts support this clone. V and J are TRBV3-1 (or the pseudogene TRBV3-2) and TRBJ1-2; TRBD1 matches 8 bases. The CDR3 totals 15 residues. Per germline, CDR1 LGHDT and CDR2 YNNKEL (reference sequence). Trimming removed 1 base from V and 2 bases from J; junction bases left unmatched: 3. In nucleotides, the CDR3 is TGTGCCAGCAGCCAAGCGACAGGGGCGAACTATGGCTACACCTTC. Encoded protein: CASSQATGANYGYTF.

The rearrangement uses TRBV24-1 and TRBJ2-2; tentatively, D is TRBD1 (6 bases). The length of the CDR3 is 15 residues. CDR1 and CDR2 (germline): KGHDR, SFDVKD. Trimming shortened V by 4 bases and J by 6 bases, and 14 bases separated the two germline ends. The CDR3: CATSEDSLFPGELFF. DNA of the CDR3: TGTGCCACCAGTGAGGACAGTCTGTTTCCCGGGGAGCTGTTTTTT.

CDR3 in amino acids: CASSKGLAGAGGNEQFF. The CDR3 nucleotides are TGTGCCAGCAGTAAAGGACTAGCGGGGGCTGGGGGCAATGAGCAGTTCTTC. The chain links TRBV6-2 or TRBV6-3 to TRBJ2-1; 13 bases match TRBD2. CDR3 length: 17 amino acids. V lost 5 bases, J lost 6 bases, and 10 bases stayed unmatched. Germline-derived CDR1 and CDR2 are MNHEY and SVGEGT.

The chain employs TRBV12-3 or TRBV12-4 and TRBJ2-1; no clear D gene. The CDR3 consists of 11 residues. Trimming shortened V by 8 bases and J by 4 bases, and 6 bases separated the two germline ends. The CDR3 spells CASLAYNEQFF. The CDR3, as DNA: TGTGCCAGCCTTGCGTACAATGAGCAGTTCTTC.

The count of this clone is one. The chain employs TRBV5-1 and TRBJ2-6, with 8 bases matching TRBD1. V lost 4 bases and J lost 4; bases outside the gene matches: 7. CDR3 size: 16 residues. Germline lookup yields CDR1 SGHRS and CDR2 YFSETQ. CDR3 residues: CASSATQGAGANVLTF. CDR3 in DNA: TGCGCCAGCAGCGCAACCCAGGGGGCGGGGGCCAACGTCCTGACTTTC.

In the case of this clone: Other DNA sequences in the sample encode the same CDR3. The V gene is TRBV18, the J gene TRBJ2-7; 9 bases agree with TRBD1. The ends lost 2 bases at V and 2 bases at J; junction bases unmatched: 1. Germline CDR1 reads KGHSH; CDR2 reads LQKENI. There are 14 residues in the CDR3. The CDR3 loop is CASSPGTGPYEQYF. In DNA form, the CDR3 reads TGTGCCAGCTCACCAGGGACAGGGCCCTACGAGCAGTACTTC.

This clone was observed a single time. This chain connects TRBV5-1 to TRBJ1-4; TRBD1 agrees at 9 bases. The length of the CDR3 is 14 residues. Unmatched junction bases numbered 5, after V lost 3 bases and J lost 8 bases. CDR1 and CDR2 (germline): SGHRS, YFSETQ. This CDR3 is CASSSQGAGEKLFF. The CDR3 DNA sequence: TGCGCCAGCAGCTCACAGGGGGCCGGGGAAAAACTGTTTTTT. Full variable domain (outside the CDR3, taken from reference TRBV5-1 and TRBJ1-4): KAGVTQTPRYLIKTRGQQVTLSCSPISGHRSVSWYQQTPGQGLQFLFEYFSETQRNKGNFPGRFSGRQFSNSRSEMNVSTLELGDSALYLCASSSQGAGEKLFFGSGTQLSVL.

This chain uses TRBV3-1 (or the pseudogene TRBV3-2) with TRBJ1-2, with TRBD1 matching 8 bases. There are 15 residues in the CDR3. CDR1 is LGHDT and CDR2 is YNNKEL in the germline V gene (reference sequence). Losses at the gene ends were 0 bases for V and 4 bases for J; bases not matched to a gene: 4. CDR3 DNA sequence: TGTGCCAGCAGCCAAGAGCGGACAGGGCTCTATGGCTACACCTTC. Amino acids: CASSQERTGLYGYTF.

Only a few counts were recorded for this clone. V usage is TRBV5-1 and J usage is TRBJ1-1; D uncertain. The CDR3 consists of 14 residues. CDR1 is SGHRS and CDR2 is YFSETQ in the germline V gene. V shed 6 bases and J shed 1 base, with 13 bases lying between them. The CDR3 nucleotides read TGCGCCAGCACGATTAGCAGTTGGAACACTGAAGCTTTCTTT. Protein: CASTISSWNTEAFF. The complete variable domain, with remaining parts taken from reference TRBV5-1 and TRBJ1-1, reads KAGVTQTPRYLIKTRGQQVTLSCSPISGHRSVSWYQQTPGQGLQFLFEYFSETQRNKGNFPGRFSGRQFSNSRSEMNVSTLELGDSALYLCASTISSWNTEAFFGQGTRLTVV.

This chain joins TRBV14 and TRBJ2-3, with 9 bases lining up with TRBD1. Losses at the gene ends were 4 bases for V and 2 bases for J; bases not matched to a gene: 7. Germline V gives CDR1 SGHDN, CDR2 FVKESK. There are 16 residues in the CDR3. The CDR3 nucleotides are TGTGCCAGCAGCCGACCGGGACAGGGTCCCACAGATACGCAGTATTTT. Amino acid sequence: CASSRPGQGPTDTQYF. Based on the CDR3 plus reference TRBV14 and TRBJ2-3, the full variable domain is EAGVTQFPSHSVIEKGQTVTLRCDPISGHDNLYWYRRVMGKEIKFLLHFVKESKQDESGMPNNRFLAERTGGTYSTLKVQPAELEDSGVYFCASSRPGQGPTDTQYFGPGTRLTVL.

The V call is TRBV3-1 (or the pseudogene TRBV3-2), the J call TRBJ2-5, with a tentative D call TRBD2 (5 bases). With 0 bases removed from V and 7 bases from J, the gap between germline ends came to 15 bases. The CDR3 contains 15 residues. Germline V gene lookup returns CDR1 LGHDT and CDR2 YNNKEL (reference sequence). The CDR3 sequence is CASSQDGATGRTQYF. In DNA form, the CDR3 reads TGTGCCAGCAGCCAAGACGGTGCAACGGGGAGGACCCAGTACTTC.

Relative to its sample, this clone is medium-sized. The chain is built from TRBV30 and TRBJ1-3, with D unresolved. CDR3 length: 16 residues. Germline-derived CDR1 and CDR2 are GTSNPN and SVGIG (reference sequence). Trimming removed 0 bases from V and 0 bases from J, with 12 bases in between. This chain's CDR3 is CAWSVPGGLSGNTIYF. CDR3 nucleotides: TGTGCCTGGAGTGTACCGGGCGGACTCTCTGGAAACACCATATATTTT.

This clone was detected once. J is TRBJ1-3 and V is TRBV14, with D possibly matching TRBD1 (5 bases). Germline CDR1 reads SGHDN; CDR2 reads FVKESK. The CDR3 is 13 residues long. V was cut by 4 bases and J by 3 bases, with 7 bases left in between. The CDR3 protein is CASSRQGGNTIYF. The CDR3 DNA reads as TGTGCCAGCAGCCGCCAGGGTGGAAACACCATATATTTT.

V gene TRBV19 combines with J gene TRBJ2-5; D might be TRBD1 (8 bases). Germline V gene lookup returns CDR1 LNHDA and CDR2 SQIVND (reference sequence). V was shortened by 4 bases and J by 6 bases, with 15 bases between the two germline ends. The CDR3 spans 14 residues. The CDR3 DNA is TGTGCCAGTAGTAACACAGGGGGGGTGCAGACCCAGTACTTC. Protein: CASSNTGGVQTQYF.

J is TRBJ2-2 and V is TRBV18, with TRBD1 matching 7 bases. Germline V gives CDR1 KGHSH, CDR2 LQKENI. The CDR3 consists of 12 residues. V shed 8 bases, J shed 6 bases, and the junction held 3 bases outside the gene matches. Written as DNA, the CDR3 is TGTGCCAGCACGACAGGGCCCGGGGAGCTGTTTTTT. It specifies CASTTGPGELFF.